A selection of T cell receptor beta chains follows, all from one sample in a study of T cell responses to AZD1222 COVID-19 vaccine. Clones were read by immunoSEQ multiplex PCR, and TCRdb kept only the in-frame ones, dropping some. The sample consists of about 170,000 clones, about 83% of them appearing once. The source was peripheral blood, collected 28 days after the second AZD1222 dose. The receptors shown here come from an adult who received the AZD1222 COVID-19 vaccine. Each CDR3 is given with its conserved first and last residue. D genes are given only for firm matches. Clone size appears in some rows only: once, few, many, or a class for an expanded clone.

D	size	J	V	CDR3	DNA
TRBD1	few	TRBJ1-2	TRBV3-1/TRBV3-2	CASSRTGTGSYGYTF	TGTGCCAGCAGTCGCACCGGGACAGGGTCCTATGGCTACACCTTC
.	.	TRBJ2-6	TRBV4-2	CASSQTSGANVLTF	TGTGCCAGCAGCCAAACTTCCGGGGCCAACGTCCTGACTTTC
.	.	TRBJ2-2	TRBV4-3	CASSLGGANTGELFF	TGCGCCAGCAGCCTCGGGGGCGCGAACACCGGGGAGCTGTTTTTT
TRBD1	.	TRBJ1-2	TRBV29-1	CSVRWDRENNYGYTF	TGCAGCGTTCGGTGGGACAGGGAGAATAACTATGGCTACACCTTC
.	.	TRBJ1-4	TRBV27	CASRVVGGGEKLFF	TGTGCCAGCCGCGTCGTGGGGGGGGGTGAAAAACTGTTTTTT
.	.	TRBJ2-1	TRBV7-2	CASSLGGVVNEQFF	TGTGCCAGCAGCTTAGGGGGGGTGGTTAATGAGCAGTTCTTC
.	.	TRBJ2-7	TRBV24-1	CATSRRLGPYEQYF	TGTGCCACCAGTCGAAGACTCGGACCTTACGAGCAGTACTTC
.	.	TRBJ2-7	TRBV21-1	CASKMDRGYEQYF	TGTGCCAGCAAAATGGACAGGGGCTACGAGCAGTACTTC
.	.	TRBJ2-7	TRBV2	CASIPGGQGEQYF	TGTGCCAGCATCCCTGGGGGGCAGGGGGAGCAGTACTTC
.	.	TRBJ1-1	TRBV7-6	CASSLVRGGIEAFF	TGTGCCAGCAGCTTAGTCCGGGGGGGAATCGAAGCTTTCTTT
TRBD1	.	TRBJ2-5	TRBV4-1	CASSQADRGTHTQETQYF	TGCGCCAGCAGCCAAGCCGACAGGGGGACCCACACCCAAGAGACCCAGTACTTC
TRBD2	.	TRBJ2-3	TRBV18	CASSPLRGADTQYF	TGTGCCAGCTCACCCCTCCGGGGGGCAGATACGCAGTATTTT
TRBD2	.	TRBJ2-1	TRBV5-1	CASSLPSGGAGEQFF	TGCGCCAGCAGCTTACCTAGCGGGGGGGCCGGTGAGCAGTTCTTC
TRBD1	.	TRBJ1-2	TRBV6-1	CASSEPFTTGEYYGYTF	TGTGCCAGCAGTGAACCTTTTACGACAGGGGAATACTATGGCTACACCTTC
TRBD2	.	TRBJ2-2	TRBV3-1/TRBV3-2	CASSLGLAGVDTGELFF	TGTGCCAGCAGCCTAGGACTAGCGGGGGTGGACACCGGGGAGCTGTTTTTT
.	.	TRBJ2-1	TRBV29-1	CSPGSGGNEQFF	TGCAGTCCCGGAAGTGGGGGGAATGAGCAGTTCTTC
TRBD1	.	TRBJ2-7	TRBV3-1/TRBV3-2	CASRHRDRAYEQYF	TGTGCCAGCAGGCACCGGGACAGGGCCTACGAGCAGTACTTC
.	.	TRBJ2-7	TRBV4-1	CASSEDWTAYEQYF	TGCGCCAGCAGCGAGGACTGGACAGCCTACGAGCAGTACTTC
.	.	TRBJ1-1	TRBV2	CASRLQGRGTEAFF	TGTGCCAGCAGGTTACAGGGCCGGGGCACTGAAGCTTTCTTT
.	.	TRBJ2-5	TRBV7-2	CASSLVGLAWGETQYF	TGTGCCAGCAGCTTAGTTGGGCTAGCGTGGGGGGAGACCCAGTACTTC
.	.	TRBJ1-1	TRBV12-3/TRBV12-4	CASSIGTAEAFF	TGTGCCAGCAGTATCGGGACTGCTGAAGCTTTCTTT
TRBD2	.	TRBJ2-5	TRBV2	CATRSGGGQETQYF	TGTGCCACCCGGTCGGGAGGGGGCCAAGAGACCCAGTACTTC
.	.	TRBJ1-1	TRBV29-1	CSSGGGTEAFF	TGCAGCAGCGGAGGAGGCACTGAAGCTTTCTTT
.	.	TRBJ2-6	TRBV5-1	CASSLFLSSGANVLTF	TGCGCCAGCAGCTTGTTCCTTAGCTCTGGGGCCAACGTCCTGACTTTC
.	.	TRBJ2-3	TRBV3-1/TRBV3-2	CASSQQTITDTQYF	TGTGCCAGCAGCCAACAAACAATCACAGATACGCAGTATTTT
TRBD2	.	TRBJ2-5	TRBV5-1	CASSLGPSGGQETQYF	TGCGCCAGCAGCTTGGGTCCTAGCGGGGGCCAAGAGACCCAGTACTTC
.	.	TRBJ2-7	TRBV27	CASSSFYEQYF	TGTGCCAGCAGTTCCTTTTACGAGCAGTACTTC
.	.	TRBJ1-2	TRBV19	CASSIDGQFYGYTF	TGTGCCAGTAGTATAGATGGACAGTTCTATGGCTACACCTTC
TRBD2	few	TRBJ2-3	TRBV19	CASKGLSGDTDTQYF	TGTGCCAGCAAGGGACTAAGCGGGGACACAGATACGCAGTATTTT
TRBD1	.	TRBJ1-1	TRBV13	CASSYGTGQTEAFF	TGTGCCAGCAGCTACGGGACAGGACAAACTGAAGCTTTCTTT
TRBD2	once	TRBJ2-1	TRBV4-3	CASSQDLTSGGAYNEQFF	TGCGCCAGCAGCCAAGATCTGACTAGCGGGGGGGCCTACAATGAGCAGTTCTTC
.	.	TRBJ1-2	TRBV6-4	CASSVQGNYGYTF	TGTGCCAGCAGTGTACAGGGAAACTATGGCTACACCTTC
TRBD1	.	TRBJ1-2	TRBV9	CASSVGQAPYGYTF	TGTGCCAGCAGCGTTGGACAGGCCCCTTATGGCTACACCTTC
TRBD1	.	TRBJ1-1	TRBV18	CASSPTGTGDLNTEAFF	TGTGCCAGCTCACCAACCGGGACAGGGGACCTTAACACTGAAGCTTTCTTT
.	once	TRBJ1-5	TRBV6-5	CASSTANQPQHF	TGTGCCAGCTCGACAGCAAATCAGCCCCAGCATTTT
.	.	TRBJ1-3	TRBV19	CASSIAAGAHGNTIYF	TGTGCCAGTAGTATAGCCGCAGGGGCTCATGGAAACACCATATATTTT
.	.	TRBJ1-6	TRBV7-8	CASSSSRRGGSSPLHF	TGTGCCAGCAGCTCTAGTCGGAGGGGGGGCTCTTCACCCCTCCACTTT
.	.	TRBJ2-7	TRBV4-2	CASSQDSLAYQDEQYF	TGTGCCAGCAGCCAAGATAGCCTAGCCTACCAGGACGAGCAGTACTTC
.	.	TRBJ2-7	TRBV6-5	CTTSSYEQYF	TGTACAACTAGCAGCTACGAGCAGTACTTC
.	.	TRBJ1-5	TRBV6-1	CASSEDPGGPQPQHF	TGTGCCAGCAGTGAAGATCCGGGGGGTCCCCAGCCCCAGCATTTT
.	.	TRBJ2-2	TRBV7-9	CASSLSGASGELFF	TGTGCCAGCAGCTTATCCGGGGCTAGCGGGGAGCTGTTTTTT
TRBD1	.	TRBJ1-6	TRBV2	CASKIRQGFSPLHF	TGTGCCAGCAAAATAAGACAGGGGTTCTCACCCCTCCACTTT
.	.	TRBJ1-1	TRBV5-1	CASSQIKHRALNTEAFF	TGCGCCAGCAGCCAAATCAAACACCGCGCATTGAACACTGAAGCTTTCTTT
.	.	TRBJ2-2	TRBV7-8	CASSFIGRGTGELFF	TGTGCCAGCAGCTTCATCGGGCGGGGCACCGGGGAGCTGTTTTTT
.	.	TRBJ2-3	TRBV5-1	CASSPWAGDTDTQYF	TGCGCCAGCAGCCCCTGGGCTGGAGATACAGATACGCAGTATTTT
TRBD2	.	TRBJ2-5	TRBV19	CASSGSGGALETQYF	TGTGCCAGTAGTGGGAGCGGGGGGGCGTTGGAGACCCAGTACTTC
.	.	TRBJ2-3	TRBV7-9	CASSKGSTDTQYF	TGTGCCAGCAGTAAGGGGAGTACAGATACGCAGTATTTT
TRBD1	.	TRBJ1-5	TRBV19	CASRVLQGSNQPQHF	TGTGCCAGTAGGGTATTACAGGGGAGCAATCAGCCCCAGCATTTT
TRBD2	.	TRBJ2-7	TRBV6-2/TRBV6-3	CASSYTSGPYEQYF	TGTGCCAGCAGTTATACTAGCGGGCCCTACGAGCAGTACTTC
.	.	TRBJ2-3	TRBV5-4	CASSPRVSNTQYF	TGTGCCAGCAGCCCTAGGGTCTCCAATACGCAGTATTTT
TRBD2	.	TRBJ2-3	TRBV4-3	CASSHRILVGGSRDTQYF	TGCGCCAGCAGCCATCGAATTCTAGTGGGGGGGAGTAGAGATACGCAGTATTTT
.	.	TRBJ2-5	TRBV7-7	CASSPGTGDQETQYF	TGTGCCAGCAGCCCCGGTACAGGCGACCAAGAGACCCAGTACTTC
TRBD1	.	TRBJ1-6	TRBV9	CASSAHPGTANSPLHF	TGTGCCAGCAGCGCCCATCCCGGGACAGCTAATTCACCCCTCCACTTT
.	.	TRBJ1-5	TRBV27	CASSFLGQPQHF	TGTGCCAGCAGTTTTTTGGGTCAGCCCCAGCATTTT
TRBD1	.	TRBJ1-5	TRBV19	CASRQGPSRPQHF	TGTGCCAGTAGACAGGGGCCGAGTAGGCCCCAGCATTTT